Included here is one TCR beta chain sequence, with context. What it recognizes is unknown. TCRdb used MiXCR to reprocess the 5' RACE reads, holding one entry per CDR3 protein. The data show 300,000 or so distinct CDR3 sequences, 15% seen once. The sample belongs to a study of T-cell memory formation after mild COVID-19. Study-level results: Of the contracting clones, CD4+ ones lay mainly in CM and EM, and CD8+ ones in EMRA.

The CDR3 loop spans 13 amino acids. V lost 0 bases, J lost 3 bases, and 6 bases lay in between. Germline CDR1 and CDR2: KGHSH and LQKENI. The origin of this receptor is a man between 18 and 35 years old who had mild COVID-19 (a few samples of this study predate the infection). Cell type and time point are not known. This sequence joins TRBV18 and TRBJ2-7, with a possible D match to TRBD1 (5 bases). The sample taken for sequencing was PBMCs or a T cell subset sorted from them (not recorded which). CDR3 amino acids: CASSPPQGYEQYV. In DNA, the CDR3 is TGTGCCAGCTCACCACCCCAGGGCTACGAGCAGTACGTC.